The next 31 T cell receptor beta chains were all read from a single sample in a study of CXCR3-negative and CXCR3-positive naive CD8 T cells. With UMI labels, 5' RACE was used to prepare the TRB cDNA libraries. TCRdb reprocessed the 5' RACE reads; each CDR3 protein has one entry and no DNA is given. The sample has tens of thousands of distinct CDR3 sequences, and its top ten clones hold 1.1%. The sequencing sample was made of naive CXCR3- CD8+ T cells from blood. As for subset: CD45RO-CCR7+CD27+CD95- naive CD8+ T cells lacking CXCR3 (TNR3-). These receptors came from a human donor in good health. Some clones in this sample may be carry-over from other donors' samples.

The CDR3 sequence: CAISQVPAGGYNEQFF. The V gene is TRBV4-2, the J gene TRBJ2-1; TCRdb indicates TRBD2, and absent DNA this call remains unverified. Looked up from germline, CDR1 is LGHNA and CDR2 is YNFKEQ. The CDR3 is 16 residues long.

V and J are TRBV12-3 or TRBV12-4 and TRBJ1-5; the D call of TRBD1 rests on TCRdb alone, since no DNA is present to check it. This CDR3 is 19 amino acids long. The CDR3 region is CASTLVYGTGDGSNQPQHF.

This sequence joins TRBV4-2 and TRBJ1-5; TCRdb outputs TRBD1, but without DNA this stays unchecked. CDR3 length: 16 residues. The germline V gene encodes CDR1 LGHNA and CDR2 YNFKEQ. The CDR3 spells CASSQDRAGSNQPQHF.

The CDR3 loop is CASSYSTPWSPSYNEQFF. The rearrangement uses TRBV6-2 or TRBV6-3 and TRBJ2-1; no DNA is available, so the TRBD1 call from TCRdb remains unchecked. The CDR3 covers 18 residues. The V gene's germline CDR1 is MNHEY and CDR2 SVGEGT.

The rearrangement uses TRBV10-3 and TRBJ2-7. Germline assignment: CDR1 ENHRY and CDR2 SYGVKD. This CDR3 spans 12 amino acids. The CDR3 protein is CAISENGLEQYF.

The chain has TRBV12-3 or TRBV12-4 and TRBJ2-3; TCRdb's D gene call, TRBD1, goes unchecked for lack of DNA. This CDR3 region has 16 residues. This CDR3 reads CASSQGAPPNTDTQYF.

The rearrangement uses TRBV6-2 or TRBV6-3 and TRBJ2-7; TCRdb reports TRBD1, a call that lacks DNA to check it against. CDR3 length: 14 residues. The germline CDR1 and CDR2 sequences are MNHEY and SVGEGT. The CDR3 reads CASSIGQGAYEQYF.

This rearrangement joins TRBV6-1 to TRBJ2-6. Looked up from germline, CDR1 is MNHNS and CDR2 is SASEGT. This CDR3 has 15 amino acids. CDR3: CASSADSTGANVLTF.

The chain combines TRBV13 with TRBJ2-1; TCRdb calls TRBD2, which cannot be checked without DNA. CDR1 and CDR2 from the germline V gene are PRHDT and FYEKMQ (reference sequence). This CDR3 has 15 amino acids. CDR3 protein: CASSSPTLADNEQFF.

J is TRBJ2-5 and V is TRBV29-1; checking the TCRdb D call of TRBD1 is not possible without DNA. Germline V gene lookup returns CDR1 SQVTM and CDR2 ANQGSEA. The CDR3 loop spans 14 amino acids. CDR3 residues: CSVPGTGRKTAQYF. The entire variable domain, with the rest obtained from reference TRBV29-1 and TRBJ2-5, is as follows: SAVISQKPSRDICQRGTSLTIQCQVDSQVTMMFWYRQQPGQSLTLIATANQGSEATYESGFVIDKFPISRPNLTFSTLTVSNMSPEDSSIYLCSVPGTGRKTAQYFGPGTRLLVL.

The rearrangement joins TRBV7-2 to TRBJ2-3; the D call of TRBD2 rests on TCRdb alone, since no DNA is present to check it. CDR3 length: 16 amino acids. Germline V gene data show CDR1 as SGHTA and CDR2 as FQGNSA. This CDR3 is CASSFSGGGSTDTQYF. Full variable domain (outside the CDR3, taken from reference TRBV7-2 and TRBJ2-3): GAGVSQSPSNKVTEKGKDVELRCDPISGHTALYWYRQSLGQGLEFLIYFQGNSAPDKSGLPSDRFSAERTGGSVSTLTIQRTQQEDSAVYLCASSFSGGGSTDTQYFGPGTRLTVL.

The V call is TRBV20-1, the J call TRBJ2-7. The CDR3 has 12 residues. CDR1 and CDR2 (germline): DFQATT, SNEGSKA (reference sequence). The CDR3 loop reads CSARDQIYEQYF.

V gene TRBV18 combines with J gene TRBJ2-3; checking the TCRdb D call of TRBD2 is not possible without DNA. Germline V gene lookup returns CDR1 KGHSH and CDR2 LQKENI. This CDR3 comprises 17 residues. CDR3 in amino acids: CASSPPLAGGPTDTQYF.

The chain is built from TRBV28 and TRBJ2-7; TCRdb lists TRBD2, though no DNA is available to test this call. The CDR3 is 13 amino acids. CDR1 and CDR2 from the germline V gene are MDHEN and SYDVKM. CDR3 sequence reads: CASTFKLAREQYF.

V and J are TRBV12-3 or TRBV12-4 and TRBJ2-5. The CDR3 is 12 residues long. CDR3: CASSLTGETQYF.

This sequence joins TRBV19 and TRBJ2-7. Looked up from germline, CDR1 is LNHDA and CDR2 is SQIVND (reference sequence). The CDR3 spans 15 residues. The CDR3 here is CASSMAADATYEQYF.

The chain couples TRBV7-8 to TRBJ2-1. CDR1 is SGHVS and CDR2 is FQNEAQ in the germline V gene. CDR3 length: 15 amino acids. CDR3 sequence reads: CASSLEPSSYNEQFF.

The chain carries TRBV20-1 and TRBJ1-2; the D call of TRBD1 rests on TCRdb alone, since no DNA is present to check it. The CDR3 has 16 amino acids. In germline, CDR1 is DFQATT, CDR2 SNEGSKA (reference sequence). CDR3 sequence reads: CSAREVVQGEIYGYTF.

This chain connects TRBV20-1 to TRBJ2-1; the TRBD2 assignment by TCRdb is unverifiable without DNA. The CDR3 loop spans 16 amino acids. Germline V gene lookup returns CDR1 DFQATT and CDR2 SNEGSKA (reference sequence). The CDR3 here is CSASISQRLGLTEQFF.

The chain joins TRBV20-1 to TRBJ2-1; lacking DNA, the TRBD2 call made by TCRdb goes unchecked. The V gene's germline CDR1 is DFQATT and CDR2 SNEGSKA (reference sequence). CDR3 size: 18 residues. This CDR3 reads CSAQGTSGSSNSYNEQFF.

The genes are TRBV7-9 and TRBJ2-7; TCRdb's D gene call, TRBD1, goes unchecked for lack of DNA. The CDR3 sequence is 15 residues long. Germline loops: CDR1 SEHNR, CDR2 FQNEAQ (reference sequence). The CDR3 sequence is CASSGTVGNSYEQYF.

The chain joins TRBV5-1 to TRBJ2-7. CDR3 length equals 14 residues. CDR1 SGHRS and CDR2 YFSETQ come from the germline V gene. The CDR3 sequence is CASSLVGSWFEQYF.

V gene TRBV7-9 combines with J gene TRBJ2-7; the TCRdb D gene call, TRBD1, has no DNA to confirm it. This CDR3 is 15 amino acids long. Looked up from germline, CDR1 is SEHNR and CDR2 is FQNEAQ (reference sequence). The CDR3 sequence is CASSLSRDRDYEQYF.

J is TRBJ2-7 and V is TRBV7-9; TCRdb names TRBD1, which stays unverified in the absence of DNA. The CDR3 consists of 17 residues. Germline CDR1 is SEHNR and CDR2 is FQNEAQ (reference sequence). The chain's CDR3 is CASSLPLGTGTTYEQYF.

The chain has TRBV23-1 and TRBJ2-2; TCRdb's D call, TRBD2, is unchecked because there is no DNA. TRBV23-1 is an open reading frame whose function is uncertain. CDR3 size: 12 residues. CDR3 sequence reads: CASTPPTGELFF.

V is TRBV29-1 and J is TRBJ2-1. In germline, CDR1 is SQVTM, CDR2 ANQGSEA. The CDR3 consists of 12 residues. Here the CDR3 reads CSGGTFGDEQFF.

This chain connects TRBV6-5 to TRBJ1-2. The CDR3 runs to 14 residues. Per the germline V gene, CDR1 is MNHEY and CDR2 is SVGAGI. The CDR3 reads CASSYSSVDYGYTF.

The rearrangement joins TRBV28 to TRBJ2-1; lacking DNA, the TRBD1 call made by TCRdb goes unchecked. The V gene's germline CDR1 is MDHEN and CDR2 SYDVKM. This CDR3 region has 15 residues. CDR3 sequence reads: CASSLTGGAYNEQFF.

This rearrangement joins TRBV21-1 to TRBJ1-4; the D call of TRBD1 rests on TCRdb alone, since no DNA is present to check it. TRBV21-1 is designated a pseudogene. The CDR3 length is 15 residues. The CDR3 loop reads CASSKKRGPNEKLFF.

The chain uses TRBV7-9 and TRBJ1-2. The CDR3 consists of 12 residues. Germline assignment: CDR1 SEHNR and CDR2 FQNEAQ (reference sequence). CDR3 sequence: CASSSDIDGYTF.

The chain is built from TRBV11-3 and TRBJ1-1; TCRdb returns TRBD1, unconfirmable since there is no DNA. The CDR3 sequence is 12 residues long. Germline assignment: CDR1 SGHNT and CDR2 YENEEA. CDR3 sequence: CASSLTGPEAFF.